This T cell receptor (beta chain) was obtained from a study of blood T cell repertoires in COVID-19. In the study overall: From T cells, B-cell-depleted T cells, or PBMCs came the material, which was cDNA or gDNA.

Clones were read by immunoSEQ multiplex PCR, and TCRdb kept only the in-frame ones, dropping some. The sample has about 240,000 clones; roughly nine tenths are singletons. The CDR3 totals 17 residues. With 2 bases clipped from V and 2 bases from J, the junction kept 6 bases outside the gene matches. Germline CDR1 and CDR2: SGHTA and FQGTGA. The sample was peripheral blood. This clonotype was sampled from a man between 60 and 75 years old with acute or convalescent COVID-19. The chain couples TRBV7-3 to TRBJ2-2, with 9 bases aligning to TRBD2. The CDR3 bases are TGTGCCAGCAGCTTAGGAACTAGCGGGCGTAACACCGGGGAGCTGTTTTTT. Protein product: CASSLGTSGRNTGELFF. The full variable domain, in which reference TRBV7-3 and TRBJ2-2 provide the parts outside the CDR3, is GAGVSQTPSNKVTEKGKYVELRCDPISGHTALYWYRQSLGQGPEFLIYFQGTGAADDSGLPNDRFFAVRPEGSVSTLKIQRTERGDSAVYLCASSLGTSGRNTGELFFGEGSRLTVL.